The rows below give T cell receptor beta chains drawn from one sample of a study of naive and memory T cell subsets. A single record per CDR3 protein comes from TCRdb applying MiXCR to the UMI-ligation and nested PCR reads. Here the sample spans around 110,000 distinct CDR3 sequences, roughly 36% being singletons. Sequenced: central memory CD4+ T cells from blood. These receptors were collected from a human donor in good health. The CDR3 runs from the conserved cysteine through the conserved F or W. Fields, in order: J gene, D gene, clone size, V gene, CDR3 length, CDR3 DNA, CDR3 protein. D genes are given only for firm matches. The size of a clone is reported for some rows only, either as once, few or many, or as a class for expanded clones.

J: TRBJ1-5
D: .
size: .
V: TRBV20-1
length: 13
DNA: TGCAGTGCTCAGGACTCCTGGAATCAGCCCCAGCATTTT
CDR3: CSAQDSWNQPQHF

J: TRBJ2-7
D: .
size: many
V: TRBV29-1
length: 12
DNA: TGCAGCGTGAATGACGGGTCGTACGAGCAGTACTTC
CDR3: CSVNDGSYEQYF

J: TRBJ1-3
D: .
size: once
V: TRBV29-1
length: 12
DNA: TGCAGCGCTCTAAACTCTGGAAACACCATATATTTT
CDR3: CSALNSGNTIYF

J: TRBJ2-1
D: .
size: many
V: TRBV7-2
length: 18
DNA: TGTGCCAGCAGCCCTAGCTCCGGGGCCAGTCCCCTAAACAATGAGCAGTTCTTC
CDR3: CASSPSSGASPLNNEQFF

J: TRBJ2-7
D: .
size: .
V: TRBV18
length: 14
DNA: TGTGCCAGCTCACCTAGCTCCCGGACCTACGAGCAGTACTTC
CDR3: CASSPSSRTYEQYF

J: TRBJ2-3
D: .
size: few
V: TRBV6-2/TRBV6-3
length: 15
DNA: TGTGCCAGCAGTTACTTGGCTTCTAGCACAGATACGCAGTATTTT
CDR3: CASSYLASSTDTQYF

J: TRBJ1-1
D: .
size: few
V: TRBV12-3/TRBV12-4
length: 17
DNA: TGTGCCAGCAGCCGAGAACAATGGCCCGGACGAAACACTGAAGCTTTCTTT
CDR3: CASSREQWPGRNTEAFF

J: TRBJ1-6
D: TRBD1
size: few
V: TRBV9
length: 15
DNA: TGTGCCAGCAGCGCCGGACAGGCCGCTAATTCACCCCTCCACTTT
CDR3: CASSAGQAANSPLHF

J: TRBJ2-1
D: TRBD1
size: .
V: TRBV12-3/TRBV12-4
length: 16
DNA: TGTGCCAGCAGTCCACCGGGACAGGGTGGAGGCAATGAGCAGTTCTTC
CDR3: CASSPPGQGGGNEQFF

J: TRBJ2-1
D: TRBD1
size: .
V: TRBV13
length: 16
DNA: TGTGCCAGCAGCCGGACAGGGCGGGATGACTACAATGAGCAGTTCTTC
CDR3: CASSRTGRDDYNEQFF

J: TRBJ2-1
D: .
size: few
V: TRBV11-2
length: 15
DNA: TGTGCCAGCAGCTTAGTTGGCTACCGAACAATGAAGGGGTTCTTC
CDR3: CASSLVGYRTMKGFF

J: TRBJ1-1
D: .
size: .
V: TRBV29-1
length: 14
DNA: TGCAGCGTGCGAATGGGACATCAGAACACTGAAGCTTTCTTT
CDR3: CSVRMGHQNTEAFF

J: TRBJ2-7
D: .
size: few
V: TRBV18
length: 15
DNA: TGTGCCAGCTCACCACGCAGGACAACGTCCTACGAGCAGTACTTC
CDR3: CASSPRRTTSYEQYF

J: TRBJ1-5
D: .
size: once
V: TRBV30
length: 14
DNA: TGTGCCTGGAGTCAGACAGTCAACAATCAGCCCCAGCATTTT
CDR3: CAWSQTVNNQPQHF

J: TRBJ2-1
D: TRBD1
size: once
V: TRBV12-3/TRBV12-4
length: 14
DNA: TGTGCCAGCAGCTCCGACAGGGGGCGAAATGAGCAGTTCTTC
CDR3: CASSSDRGRNEQFF

J: TRBJ1-5
D: .
size: .
V: TRBV27
length: 16
DNA: TGTGCCAGCGCACCGACGGGGGCTTTTAGCAATCAGCCCCAGCATTTT
CDR3: CASAPTGAFSNQPQHF

J: TRBJ2-3
D: TRBD2
size: many
V: TRBV11-2
length: 20
DNA: TGTGCCAGCAGCTTAACCCGTTCCGCCGCTAGCGGGAGAGTTAAAGATACGCAGTATTTT
CDR3: CASSLTRSAASGRVKDTQYF

J: TRBJ2-5
D: TRBD2
size: .
V: TRBV9
length: 17
DNA: TGTGCCAGCAGCGCCATACAACTAGCGGGAGGGCCGGAGACCCAGTACTTC
CDR3: CASSAIQLAGGPETQYF

J: TRBJ2-3
D: TRBD2
size: .
V: TRBV6-2/TRBV6-3
length: 23
DNA: TGTGCCAGCAGTTACGGACAGGCAACACTTCGGACTAGCGGGAGGAAAAAATTAGATACGCAGTATTTT
CDR3: CASSYGQATLRTSGRKKLDTQYF

J: TRBJ2-3
D: TRBD2
size: many
V: TRBV20-1
length: 15
DNA: TGCAGTGCTAGATTAGCCGGGAGGGAGACAGATACGCAGTATTTT
CDR3: CSARLAGRETDTQYF

J: TRBJ1-5
D: .
size: .
V: TRBV20-1
length: 13
DNA: TGCAGTGCTCACAGGGATAGCAATCAGCCCCAGCATTTT
CDR3: CSAHRDSNQPQHF

J: TRBJ2-3
D: TRBD2
size: .
V: TRBV4-3
length: 15
DNA: TGCGCCAGCAGCCGCAGGGCTAGCGGGACAGATACGCAGTATTTT
CDR3: CASSRRASGTDTQYF

J: TRBJ2-1
D: .
size: .
V: TRBV2
length: 13
DNA: TGTGCCAGCAGGGGGGGTCAGGGTGGTGAGCAGTTCTTC
CDR3: CASRGGQGGEQFF

J: TRBJ2-7
D: TRBD1
size: many
V: TRBV7-2
length: 15
DNA: TGTGCCAGCAGCTTAGGCCCGGGACAGTACTACGAGCAGTACTTC
CDR3: CASSLGPGQYYEQYF

J: TRBJ1-2
D: TRBD1
size: few
V: TRBV29-1
length: 13
DNA: TGCAGCGTTGACCAAACAGGGGGACATGGCTACACCTTC
CDR3: CSVDQTGGHGYTF

J: TRBJ2-3
D: .
size: few
V: TRBV19
length: 15
DNA: TGTGCCAGTAGTATTGAGCGGTCCTGGGGAGATACGCAGTATTTT
CDR3: CASSIERSWGDTQYF

J: TRBJ1-3
D: .
size: .
V: TRBV19
length: 16
DNA: TGTACCAGTAGTAAATCGACAGGTTCATCCGGAAACACCATATATTTT
CDR3: CTSSKSTGSSGNTIYF

J: TRBJ2-1
D: .
size: few
V: TRBV24-1
length: 12
DNA: TGTGCCACCAGATCCAGGGGAAATGAGCAGTTCTTC
CDR3: CATRSRGNEQFF

J: TRBJ2-1
D: TRBD1
size: few
V: TRBV28
length: 15
DNA: TGTGCCAGCAGTTCTTCCGGGACAGGGGACAATGAGCAGTTCTTC
CDR3: CASSSSGTGDNEQFF

J: TRBJ2-3
D: .
size: .
V: TRBV20-1
length: 13
DNA: TGCAGTGCTAGTGGTTCCCGCACAGATACGCAGTATTTT
CDR3: CSASGSRTDTQYF

J: TRBJ1-6
D: TRBD1
size: few
V: TRBV28
length: 13
DNA: TGTGCCAGCAGCGACGACAGGGTTTCACCCCTCCACTTT
CDR3: CASSDDRVSPLHF

J: TRBJ1-5
D: .
size: .
V: TRBV20-1
length: 16
DNA: TGCAGTGCTAGAGAATCGGCAGGTGGGATTGGTCAGCCCCAGCATTTT
CDR3: CSARESAGGIGQPQHF

J: TRBJ1-1
D: .
size: .
V: TRBV6-5
length: 14
DNA: TGTGCCAGCACTTACGGGGGCAGCGTCACTGAAGCTTTCTTT
CDR3: CASTYGGSVTEAFF

J: TRBJ2-4
D: .
size: few
V: TRBV28
length: 15
DNA: TGTGCCAGTGAACCTAGCGCACTAGCCAAAAACATTCAGTACTTC
CDR3: CASEPSALAKNIQYF

J: TRBJ2-7
D: TRBD1
size: .
V: TRBV27
length: 17
DNA: TGTGCCAGCAGTTTAAGGCCTCCCGGGACAGGGATATACGAGCAGTACTTC
CDR3: CASSLRPPGTGIYEQYF

J: TRBJ2-5
D: .
size: .
V: TRBV7-6
length: 13
DNA: TGTGCCAGCAGCTTAGAGTTTCAAGAGACCCAGTACTTC
CDR3: CASSLEFQETQYF

J: TRBJ1-1
D: .
size: .
V: TRBV4-3
length: 13
DNA: TGCGCCAGCAGCCGGGGTTCTGGGGCTGAAGCTTTCTTT
CDR3: CASSRGSGAEAFF

J: TRBJ2-1
D: .
size: few
V: TRBV6-2/TRBV6-3
length: 16
DNA: TGTGCCAGCAGTTATGGGGTTCTTGGGGGGCGCAATGAGCAGTTCTTC
CDR3: CASSYGVLGGRNEQFF

J: TRBJ2-3
D: TRBD2
size: .
V: TRBV20-1
length: 13
DNA: TGCAGTGCAGCGGGGGAGGGCACAGATACGCAGTATTTT
CDR3: CSAAGEGTDTQYF

J: TRBJ2-2
D: TRBD1
size: few
V: TRBV7-6
length: 15
DNA: TGTGCCAGCAGCCTACAGGGGGCGCTTAACGGGGAGCTGTTTTTT
CDR3: CASSLQGALNGELFF

J: TRBJ1-2
D: .
size: few
V: TRBV29-1
length: 13
DNA: TGCAGCGTTGCTAAGGGGCAGGGCTATGGCTACACCTTC
CDR3: CSVAKGQGYGYTF

J: TRBJ1-5
D: .
size: once
V: TRBV7-2
length: 16
DNA: TGTGCCAGCAGCTCCTCGGGACGGACTAGCAATCAGCCCCAGCATTTT
CDR3: CASSSSGRTSNQPQHF

J: TRBJ1-5
D: .
size: few
V: TRBV6-5
length: 15
DNA: TGTGCCAGCAGTTACTCGTCGCAGGGCAATCAGCCCCAGCATTTT
CDR3: CASSYSSQGNQPQHF